This TCR beta chain was sequenced in a study of CD8 T cells in Susac syndrome. RNA totalling roughly 0.5 to 1 ug underwent reverse transcription with random hexamers. TCRdb reprocessed the immunoSEQ multiplex PCR reads via MiXCR and lists one record per CDR3 protein. The sample lists around 77,000 distinct CDR3 sequences, under 96% occurring once. This CDR3 comprises 15 residues. CDR1 SGHRS and CDR2 YFSETQ come from the germline V gene. Trimming removed 5 bases at V and 4 bases at J, with 18 bases between. The sample comprised CD4+ T cells from PBMCs. The sequence was collected from a human donor with multiple sclerosis. The V and J genes are TRBV5-1 and TRBJ1-1; D is ambiguous. In DNA, the CDR3 is TGCGCCAGCAGTTCGGCGATATCCTCGGGCACTGAAGCTTTCTTT. Protein product: CASSSAISSGTEAFF.